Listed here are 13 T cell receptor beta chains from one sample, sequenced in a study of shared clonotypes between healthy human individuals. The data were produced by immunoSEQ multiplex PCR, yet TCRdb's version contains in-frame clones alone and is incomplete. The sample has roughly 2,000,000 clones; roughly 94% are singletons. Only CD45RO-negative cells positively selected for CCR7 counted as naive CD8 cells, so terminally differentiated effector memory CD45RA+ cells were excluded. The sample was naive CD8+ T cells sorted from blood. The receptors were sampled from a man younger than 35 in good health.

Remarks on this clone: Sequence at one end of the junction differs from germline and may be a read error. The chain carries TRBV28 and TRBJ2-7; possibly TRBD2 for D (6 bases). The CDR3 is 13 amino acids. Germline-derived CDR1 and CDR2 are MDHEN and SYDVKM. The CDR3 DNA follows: TGTGCCAACAGTGCGGGGTTCGGGGACGAGCAGTACTTC. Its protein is CANSAGFGDEQYF.

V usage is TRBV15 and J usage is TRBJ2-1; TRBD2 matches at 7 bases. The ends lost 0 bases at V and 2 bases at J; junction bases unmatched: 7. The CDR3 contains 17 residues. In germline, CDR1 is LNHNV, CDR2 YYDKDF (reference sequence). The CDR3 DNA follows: TGTGCCACCAGCAGAGATAGAGGGCTAGCGGCCTACAATGAGCAGTTCTTC. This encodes CATSRDRGLAAYNEQFF.

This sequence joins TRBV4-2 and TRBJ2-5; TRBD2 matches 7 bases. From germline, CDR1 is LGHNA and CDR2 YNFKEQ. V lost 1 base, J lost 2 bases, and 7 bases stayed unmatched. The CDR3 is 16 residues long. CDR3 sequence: CASSQGELASQETQYF. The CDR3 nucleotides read TGTGCCAGCAGCCAAGGAGAACTAGCGAGTCAAGAGACCCAGTACTTC.

The CDR3 DNA reads as TGTGCCAGCAGCTTGGGGGACGGGGTCGAGCAGTACTTC. The encoded protein is CASSLGDGVEQYF. The chain links TRBV5-6 to TRBJ2-7, with D perhaps assigned TRBD1 or TRBD2 (5 bases each). Germline CDR1 SGHDT, CDR2 YYEEEE. V was clipped by 0 bases and J by 6 bases, with 10 bases between them. The CDR3 loop spans 13 amino acids.

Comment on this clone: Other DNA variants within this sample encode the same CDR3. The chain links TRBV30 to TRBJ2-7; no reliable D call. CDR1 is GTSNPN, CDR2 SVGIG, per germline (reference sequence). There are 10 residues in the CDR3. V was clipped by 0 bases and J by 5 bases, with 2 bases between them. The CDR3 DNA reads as TGTGCCTGGAGTGTCCACGAGCAGTACTTC. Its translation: CAWSVHEQYF.

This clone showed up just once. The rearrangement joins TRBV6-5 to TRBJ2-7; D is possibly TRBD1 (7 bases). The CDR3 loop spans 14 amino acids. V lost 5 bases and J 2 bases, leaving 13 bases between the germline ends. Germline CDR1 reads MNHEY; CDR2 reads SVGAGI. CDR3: CASSITGEAYEQYF. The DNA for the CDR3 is TGTGCCAGCAGTATTACAGGGGAGGCCTACGAGCAGTACTTC.

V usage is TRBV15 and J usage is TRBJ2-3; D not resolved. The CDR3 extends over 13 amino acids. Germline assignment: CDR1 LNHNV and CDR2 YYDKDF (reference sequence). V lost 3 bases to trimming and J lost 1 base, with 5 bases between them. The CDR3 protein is CATSSEGTDTQYF. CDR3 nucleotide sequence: TGTGCCACCAGCAGTGAGGGCACAGATACGCAGTATTTT.

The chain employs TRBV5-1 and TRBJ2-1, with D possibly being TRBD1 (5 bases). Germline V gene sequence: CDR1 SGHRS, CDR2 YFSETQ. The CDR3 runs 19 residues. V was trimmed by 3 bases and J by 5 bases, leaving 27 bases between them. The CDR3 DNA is TGCGCCAGCAGCTCTACAGACCGACAGTCCGCTACGATCGACAATGAGCAGTTCTTC. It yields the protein CASSSTDRQSATIDNEQFF. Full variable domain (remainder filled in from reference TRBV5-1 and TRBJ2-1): KAGVTQTPRYLIKTRGQQVTLSCSPISGHRSVSWYQQTPGQGLQFLFEYFSETQRNKGNFPGRFSGRQFSNSRSEMNVSTLELGDSALYLCASSSTDRQSATIDNEQFFGPGTRLTVL.

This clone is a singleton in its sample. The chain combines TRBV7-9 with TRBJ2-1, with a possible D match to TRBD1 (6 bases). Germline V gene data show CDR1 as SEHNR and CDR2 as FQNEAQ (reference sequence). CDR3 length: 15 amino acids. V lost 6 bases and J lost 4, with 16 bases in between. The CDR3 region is CASRIGQGKYNEQFF. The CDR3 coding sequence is TGTGCCAGCAGGATTGGGCAGGGGAAGTACAATGAGCAGTTCTTC.

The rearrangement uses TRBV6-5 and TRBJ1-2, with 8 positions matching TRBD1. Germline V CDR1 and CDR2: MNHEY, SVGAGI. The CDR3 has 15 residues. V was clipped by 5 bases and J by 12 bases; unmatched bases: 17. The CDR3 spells CASSKDPGTGLRDTF. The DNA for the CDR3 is TGTGCCAGCAGTAAGGACCCCGGGACAGGCCTAAGGGACACCTTC.

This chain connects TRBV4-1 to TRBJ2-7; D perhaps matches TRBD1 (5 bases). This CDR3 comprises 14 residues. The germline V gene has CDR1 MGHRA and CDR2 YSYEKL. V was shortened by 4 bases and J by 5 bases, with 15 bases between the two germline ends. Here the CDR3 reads CASSLGQGTNEQYF. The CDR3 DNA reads TGCGCCAGCAGCCTAGGCCAGGGTACCAACGAGCAGTACTTC.

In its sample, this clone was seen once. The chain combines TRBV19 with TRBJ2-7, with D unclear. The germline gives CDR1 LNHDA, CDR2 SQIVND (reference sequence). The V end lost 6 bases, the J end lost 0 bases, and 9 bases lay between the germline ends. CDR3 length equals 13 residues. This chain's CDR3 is CASSGSLSYEQYF. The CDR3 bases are TGTGCCAGTAGCGGCTCCCTCTCCTACGAGCAGTACTTC.

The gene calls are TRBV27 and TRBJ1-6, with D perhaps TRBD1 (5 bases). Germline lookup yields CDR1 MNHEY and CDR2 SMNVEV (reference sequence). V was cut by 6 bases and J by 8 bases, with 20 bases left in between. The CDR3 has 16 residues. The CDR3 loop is CASSPLGTPMDSPLHF. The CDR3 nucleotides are TGTGCCAGCAGCCCGCTGGGGACCCCCATGGATTCACCCCTCCACTTT.